This entry lists 8 T cell receptor beta chains sequenced from one sample in a study of cytomegalovirus exposure and HLA in healthy donors. Amplification used 60 Vbeta primers and 13 Jbeta primers. Data came from immunoSEQ multiplex PCR; TCRdb stores just in-frame clones and leaves some out. Altogether about 82,000 clones are present, approximately 79% being singletons, with the ten largest covering roughly 12%. Material: PBMCs. These receptors came from a human donor in good health.

The chain carries TRBV18 and TRBJ1-2, with a weak D call TRBD1 (5 bases). V was trimmed by 2 bases and J by 4 bases, leaving 14 bases between them. CDR3 length: 15 residues. The V gene's germline CDR1 is KGHSH and CDR2 LQKENI. The CDR3 region is CASSPSLGQGYGYTF. Here the CDR3 DNA reads TGTGCCAGCTCACCAAGCCTAGGGCAGGGCTATGGCTACACCTTC.

By sample fraction, this clone is medium-sized. Other nucleotide sequences from this sample produce the same CDR3. The chain couples TRBV10-3 to TRBJ1-5; 8 bases are shared with TRBD1. CDR1 is ENHRY and CDR2 is SYGVKD in the germline V gene. The CDR3 consists of 14 residues. Trimming cost V 10 bases and J 0 bases; bases outside gene matches: 5. CDR3 DNA: TGTGCCACCTTGGACAGGGATAGCAATCAGCCCCAGCATTTT. Its translation: CATLDRDSNQPQHF.

The CDR3 bases are TGTGCCAGCAGAGAACAGGGCACAGGAAACACCATATATTTT. It specifies CASREQGTGNTIYF. The chain links TRBV13 to TRBJ1-3; possible D gene TRBD1, 6 bases. The CDR3 runs 14 residues. The germline CDR1 and CDR2 sequences are PRHDT and FYEKMQ (reference sequence). V shed 6 bases and J shed 4 bases, with 13 bases lying between them.

J is TRBJ2-1 and V is TRBV5-6; 11 bases line up with TRBD2. Per the germline V gene, CDR1 is SGHDT and CDR2 is YYEEEE. J lost 6 bases, V lost 2 bases, and 7 bases had no gene match. This CDR3 region has 16 residues. CDR3 in amino acids: CASSFRLAGGPNEQFF. The CDR3 DNA reads TGTGCCAGCAGCTTTCGGCTAGCGGGGGGCCCCAATGAGCAGTTCTTC.

The rearrangement uses TRBV5-8 and TRBJ1-1; D uncertain. The CDR3 is made up of 13 amino acids. With 4 bases removed from V and 0 bases from J, the gap between germline ends came to 7 bases. The germline V gene has CDR1 SGHTS and CDR2 YDEGEE. CDR3 sequence (DNA): TGTGCCAGCAGCGTCAGGATGAACACTGAAGCTTTCTTT. It codes for CASSVRMNTEAFF. The whole variable domain, remainder taken from reference TRBV5-8 and TRBJ1-1, is EAGVTQSPTHLIKTRGQQATLRCSPISGHTSVYWYQQALGLGLQFLLWYDEGEERNRGNFPPRFSGRQFPNYSSELNVNALELEDSALYLCASSVRMNTEAFFGQGTRLTVV.

V is TRBV10-2 and J is TRBJ1-1; 7 nucleotides align to TRBD1. The V segment lost 7 bases and the J segment 0 bases; nucleotides outside the gene matches: 8. The CDR3 contains 15 residues. Germline loops: CDR1 WSHSY, CDR2 SAAADI. CDR3 sequence (DNA): TGCGCCAGCAACTACGGGACAGACATGAACACTGAAGCTTTCTTT. Its protein product is CASNYGTDMNTEAFF.

The CDR3 here is CASSGGTARGSPLHF. The CDR3 DNA is TGTGCCAGCAGCGGCGGGACGGCCCGGGGTTCACCCCTCCACTTT. The chain combines TRBV9 with TRBJ1-6, with D perhaps matching TRBD1 (5 bases). Looked up from germline, CDR1 is SGDLS and CDR2 is YYNGEE. The CDR3 loop spans 15 amino acids. Trimming stripped 3 bases from V and 9 bases from J, with 16 bases between.

V is TRBV2 and J is TRBJ1-4; 10 positions match TRBD1. The germline V gene encodes CDR1 SNHLY and CDR2 FYNNEI. Trimming took 11 bases from V and 12 from J; bases not matched to a gene: 9. The CDR3 loop spans 12 amino acids. CDR3 in DNA: TGTGCCGGGGGGACAGGGGATGGGCAACTGTTTTTT. This gives the protein CAGGTGDGQLFF.